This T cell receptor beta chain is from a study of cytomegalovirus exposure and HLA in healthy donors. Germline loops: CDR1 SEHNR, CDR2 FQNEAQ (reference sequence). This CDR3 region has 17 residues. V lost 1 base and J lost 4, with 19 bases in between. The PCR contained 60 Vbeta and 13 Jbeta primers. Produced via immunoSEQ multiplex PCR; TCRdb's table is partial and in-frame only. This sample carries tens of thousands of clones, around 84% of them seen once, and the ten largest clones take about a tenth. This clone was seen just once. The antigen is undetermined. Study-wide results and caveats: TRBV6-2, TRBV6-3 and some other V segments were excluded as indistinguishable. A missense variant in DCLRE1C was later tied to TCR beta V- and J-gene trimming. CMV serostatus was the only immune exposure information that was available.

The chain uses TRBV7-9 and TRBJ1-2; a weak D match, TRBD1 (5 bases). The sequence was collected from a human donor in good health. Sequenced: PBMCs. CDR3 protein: CASSLGTVGGDPYGYTF. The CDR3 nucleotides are TGTGCCAGCAGCTTAGGAACGGTTGGAGGGGATCCCTATGGCTACACCTTC.